The clone carrying this T cell receptor (beta chain) has only a few counts. Looked up from germline, CDR1 is MDHEN and CDR2 is SYDVKM. The CDR3 consists of 16 residues. Between the trimmed V and J ends, which lost 6 bases and 0 bases, there was a span of 15 bases. The sample is drawn from a study of blood T cell repertoires in COVID-19. Background on the study: Italy, Spain and the United States were the sources of the convalescent and acute COVID-19 samples. PBMCs, B-cell-depleted T cells, or T cells provided the cDNA or gDNA that made up the material.

Authors' data handling: Estimated nucleated cell counts came from reference gene primer amplification. Profiling relied on immunoSEQ multiplex PCR, and the TCRdb table lists in-frame clones only, not all of them. V and J calls and clone size are those listed in that table; D and trimming were worked out from the DNA. The table includes roughly 92,000 clones, 75% to 90% detected once. This TCR came from an elderly woman with active or convalescent COVID-19. This chain joins TRBV28 and TRBJ1-5, with no clear D. Sequenced material: peripheral blood. CDR3 loop: CASSFRTTSSNQPQHF. The CDR3 bases are TGTGCCAGCAGCTTCCGCACAACTAGTAGCAATCAGCCCCAGCATTTT.